This note documents a single T cell receptor (beta chain) sequence. The data are from a study of blood T cell repertoires in COVID-19. Study as a whole: COVID-19 samples collected from the United States, Italy and Spain covered acute and convalescent phases. The cDNA or gDNA used as material had been derived from T cells, B-cell-depleted T cells, or PBMCs.

From germline, CDR1 is SNHLY and CDR2 FYNNEI. CDR3 length: 18 amino acids. The V gene end was trimmed by 8 bases and the J gene end by 4 bases; junction bases not matched to a gene: 20. As processed by the authors: Amplification with reference gene primers provided the estimates of nucleated cell counts. The protocol was immunoSEQ multiplex PCR, while the TCRdb copy is restricted to in-frame clones and leaves out a portion. The DNA was the basis for D and trimming; V, J and clone size are from that table. Of 200,000 or so clones listed, about nine tenths are singletons. This chain joins TRBV2 and TRBJ2-3; 8 bases agree with TRBD2. The clonotype originates from a man in his 70s with active or convalescent COVID-19. Sequenced: peripheral blood. CDR3 sequence reads: CASPREKAGAQKSDTQYF. The CDR3 DNA follows: TGTGCCAGCCCCCGGGAGAAAGCGGGGGCACAAAAGTCAGATACGCAGTATTTT.